These 2 T cell receptor beta chains were all obtained from the same sample, sequenced in a study of long-term antiretroviral therapy in people with HIV. immunoSEQ v3.0 was run at survey level. The method was immunoSEQ multiplex PCR; TCRdb's version includes in-frame clones alone and lacks a portion of them. The profile shows about 14,000 clones, approximately 91% of them singletons. The source material was unsorted PBMCs, sampled 6.2 years after starting antiretroviral therapy. The origin of the receptors is a middle-aged man with HIV.

J is TRBJ1-1 and V is TRBV27; no firm D call. This CDR3 contains 13 residues. Deletions cut 5 bases from V and 4 bases from J, with 11 bases between. Germline assignment: CDR1 MNHEY and CDR2 SMNVEV (reference sequence). The CDR3 loop is CASSRSPGTEAFF. The DNA of the CDR3 is TGTGCCAGCAGTCGATCTCCGGGCACTGAAGCTTTCTTT.

The genes are TRBV6-6 and TRBJ2-4, with no clear D. V lost 10 bases, J lost 8 bases, and 21 bases lay in between. This CDR3 is 14 amino acids long. Per the germline V gene, CDR1 is MNHNY and CDR2 is SVGAGI (reference sequence). This CDR3 reads CATTTPGLMDIQYF. CDR3 DNA sequence: TGTGCCACAACCACCCCGGGTTTGATGGACATTCAGTACTTC.